A single sample is the source of the 7 T cell receptor beta chains below, sequenced in a study of long-term antiretroviral therapy in people with HIV. It was version v3.0 of the immunoSEQ assay that was run at survey level. The protocol was immunoSEQ multiplex PCR, while the TCRdb copy is restricted to in-frame clones and leaves out a portion. The sample shows some 15,000 clones, 70% to 80% of them seen only once. The specimen comprised unsorted PBMCs, sampled 0.5 years before starting antiretroviral therapy. All receptors derive from a middle-aged woman with HIV.

The V call is TRBV6-4, the J call TRBJ1-5; D unclear. V was pared by 0 bases and J by 0 bases, with 9 bases between. In germline, CDR1 is MRHNA, CDR2 SNTAGT. This CDR3 region has 16 residues. In nucleotides, the CDR3 is TGTGCCAGCAGTGACTCTCGGAGTAATAGCAATCAGCCCCAGCATTTT. Translation gives CASSDSRSNSNQPQHF.

This chain connects TRBV27 to TRBJ2-7; D gene unclear. V was cut by 4 bases and J by 4 bases, with 5 bases left in between. The V gene's germline CDR1 is MNHEY and CDR2 SMNVEV (reference sequence). The CDR3 length is 11 residues. The CDR3 loop reads CASSWGYEQYF. The DNA for the CDR3 is TGTGCCAGCAGTTGGGGATACGAGCAGTACTTC.

The chain combines TRBV11-2 with TRBJ2-5, with 7 bases fitting TRBD2. The CDR3 length is 14 residues. Germline V gene sequence: CDR1 SGHAT, CDR2 FQNNGV. Trimming removed 3 bases from V and 5 bases from J; junction bases left unmatched: 6. CDR3 amino acids: CASSFRVGGETQYF. The CDR3 DNA reads TGTGCCAGCAGCTTTCGGGTGGGGGGGGAGACCCAGTACTTC.

This clone was seen once. V and J are TRBV29-1 and TRBJ1-2, with 7 positions matching TRBD1. V dropped 6 bases and J dropped 0; count of bases not matched to a gene: 13. CDR3 length: 16 amino acids. Per the germline V gene, CDR1 is SQVTM and CDR2 is ANQGSEA. The CDR3 loop is CSVANRQGQANYGYTF. The CDR3 DNA reads as TGCAGCGTGGCTAACAGACAGGGCCAAGCTAACTATGGCTACACCTTC.

The chain joins TRBV5-1 to TRBJ2-3; D is uncertain. Trimming stripped 4 bases from V and 0 bases from J, with 9 bases between. Germline assignment: CDR1 SGHRS and CDR2 YFSETQ. The CDR3 contains 14 residues. CDR3 DNA: TGCGCCAGCAGCATAAGAGGAAGCACAGATACGCAGTATTTT. Translated: CASSIRGSTDTQYF.

J is TRBJ2-7 and V is TRBV5-6; D remains ambiguous. The CDR3 covers 13 residues. The ends were cut back, 7 bases at V and 2 bases at J, with 13 bases in the middle. The germline CDR1 and CDR2 sequences are SGHDT and YYEEEE. CDR3 DNA: TGTGCCAGCCATCTTGCAGGCCCCTACGAGCAGTACTTC. Protein product: CASHLAGPYEQYF.

The CDR3 sequence: CASGVSDNTEAFF. In DNA form, the CDR3 reads TGTGCCAGTGGGGTGTCGGATAACACTGAAGCTTTCTTT. V is TRBV19 and J is TRBJ1-1; the D is unclear. Germline V lookup: CDR1 LNHDA, CDR2 SQIVND (reference sequence). The CDR3 sequence is 13 residues long. The V end was cut by 8 bases, the J end by 2 bases, with 12 bases between. The whole variable domain, remainder taken from reference TRBV19 and TRBJ1-1, is DGGITQSPKYLFRKEGQNVTLSCEQNLNHDAMYWYRQDPGQGLRLIYYSQIVNDFQKGDIAEGYSVSREKKESFPLTVTSAQKNPTAFYLCASGVSDNTEAFFGQGTRLTVV.